These 10 T cell receptor beta chains were sequenced from one sample in a study of technical replicates of blood from a handful of donors. TCRdb's table, derived via immunoSEQ multiplex PCR, lists solely in-frame clones and lacks some. The sample shows 91,000 or so clones, approximately 94% of them seen only once. The sample was T cells isolated from PBMCs. All receptors derive from a human donor in good health.

The chain has TRBV28 and TRBJ2-1; a weak D match, TRBD2 (5 bases). Germline loops: CDR1 MDHEN, CDR2 SYDVKM. Between the trimmed V and J ends, which lost 7 bases and 0 bases, there was a span of 16 bases. The CDR3 extends over 16 amino acids. The CDR3 sequence is CASTTLEASSYNEQFF. For the CDR3, the DNA is TGTGCCAGCACTACCTTGGAGGCGAGCTCCTACAATGAGCAGTTCTTC.

This clone appeared a single time. The V gene is TRBV9, the J gene TRBJ2-1; 8 nucleotides agree with TRBD1. V shed 1 base, J shed 6 bases, and the junction held 6 bases outside the gene matches. There are 15 residues in the CDR3. The V gene's germline CDR1 is SGDLS and CDR2 YYNGEE. CDR3 nucleotide sequence: TGTGCCAGCAGCGTAAACGGACAGGGAGTCAATGAGCAGTTCTTC. As protein: CASSVNGQGVNEQFF.

The chain uses TRBV19 and TRBJ2-2; D is possibly TRBD1 (5 bases). The ends were cut back, 2 bases at V and 2 bases at J, with 12 bases in the middle. CDR3 length: 16 residues. Germline V gives CDR1 LNHDA, CDR2 SQIVND (reference sequence). The CDR3 DNA reads TGTGCCAGTAGTATATTAAGGCAGGGCAACACCGGGGAGCTGTTTTTT. Translated, it gives CASSILRQGNTGELFF.

V is TRBV28 and J is TRBJ1-5; 7 bases match TRBD1. V lost 7 bases, J lost 7 bases, and 10 bases stayed unmatched. Germline V gene sequence: CDR1 MDHEN, CDR2 SYDVKM. The CDR3 extends over 14 amino acids. The CDR3 protein is CASTVTGKGQPQHF. Here the CDR3 DNA reads TGTGCCAGCACCGTGACAGGGAAGGGCCAGCCCCAGCATTTT.

This clone has only one observation. This chain connects TRBV5-1 to TRBJ2-7; TRBD2 agrees at 12 bases. CDR1 SGHRS and CDR2 YFSETQ come from the germline V gene. The CDR3 has 15 amino acids. The V and J ends lost 4 bases and 6 bases, in that order; junction bases with no gene match: 8. CDR3 region: CASSLETSGRGEQYF. CDR3 DNA: TGCGCCAGCAGCCTGGAGACTAGCGGGAGAGGCGAGCAGTACTTC.

The rearrangement links TRBV11-2 to TRBJ2-5, with 7 bases that match TRBD1. V lost 5 bases and J lost 3; bases outside the gene matches: 12. Germline V gene data show CDR1 as SGHAT and CDR2 as FQNNGV. CDR3 length: 16 residues. The CDR3 DNA follows: TGTGCCAGCAGCCCAGAGACAGGGTCGACCGAAGAGACCCAGTACTTC. It codes for CASSPETGSTEETQYF.

The rearrangement uses TRBV27 and TRBJ2-1, with 13 bases matching TRBD2. The CDR3 spans 16 residues. CDR1 and CDR2 (germline): MNHEY, SMNVEV (reference sequence). V lost 1 base to trimming and J lost 6 bases; unmatched junction nucleotides: 3. The CDR3 loop is CASSLLLAGGGNEQFF. The CDR3, as DNA: TGTGCCAGCAGTTTATTACTAGCGGGAGGGGGCAATGAGCAGTTCTTC.

J is TRBJ2-7 and V is TRBV5-5; TRBD2 matches 13 bases. Losses at the gene ends were 4 bases for V and 3 bases for J; bases not matched to a gene: 4. Germline loops: CDR1 SGHKS, CDR2 YYEKEE (reference sequence). This CDR3 is built from 15 residues. The CDR3 loop is CASSIGTSGVYEQYF. CDR3 DNA: TGTGCCAGCAGCATAGGGACTAGCGGGGTCTACGAGCAGTACTTC.

This clone was seen a handful of times. This chain links TRBV28 with TRBJ1-1; a weak D match, TRBD1 (5 bases). The length of the CDR3 is 13 residues. Germline assignment: CDR1 MDHEN and CDR2 SYDVKM. V dropped 6 bases and J dropped 1 base, with 9 bases sitting between them. DNA for the CDR3: TGTGCCAGCAGGGGGGGTTGGAACACTGAAGCTTTCTTT. Translating it yields CASRGGWNTEAFF.

The rearrangement joins TRBV5-1 to TRBJ2-3; D remains ambiguous. CDR1 SGHRS and CDR2 YFSETQ come from the germline V gene. This CDR3 spans 17 amino acids. Trimming pared 0 bases from V and 1 base from J, leaving 15 bases between. CDR3 in DNA: TGCGCCAGCAGCTTGGCGCCAGTTACCCGTGGCACAGATACGCAGTATTTT. This codes for CASSLAPVTRGTDTQYF. The full variable domain, its missing parts supplied by reference TRBV5-1 and TRBJ2-3, is KAGVTQTPRYLIKTRGQQVTLSCSPISGHRSVSWYQQTPGQGLQFLFEYFSETQRNKGNFPGRFSGRQFSNSRSEMNVSTLELGDSALYLCASSLAPVTRGTDTQYFGPGTRLTVL.